This T cell receptor beta chain was sequenced in a study of identical twins. Study results and caveats: Low generation-probability sequences were in excess among twin-shared out-of-frame alpha sequences.

For this clonotype: Its antigen is not identified.

V was trimmed by 7 bases and J by 7 bases, leaving 16 bases between them. CDR3 length: 13 residues. Germline V gene sequence: CDR1 MNHEY, CDR2 SVGEGT. TCRdb re-derived calls from the 5' RACE reads in MiXCR, one entry per CDR3 protein. The sample yields roughly 250,000 distinct CDR3 sequences, around an eighth seen once. V and J are TRBV6-2 or TRBV6-3 and TRBJ2-5; TRBD1 is a possible D gene (5 bases). Specimen: memory (CD45RO+) T cells sorted from blood. This sequence was found in a woman under 30 in good health. This CDR3 is CASKGQGAVTQYF. DNA of the CDR3: TGTGCCAGCAAGGGCCAAGGGGCCGTGACCCAGTACTTC.